This T cell receptor beta chain was retrieved from a study of OX40 agonist ivuxolimab in advanced cancers. Study findings and constraints: The average count of expanded clones was higher among CD8+ T cells than among CD4+. In the 0.1 to 3.0 mg/kg range, CD4+ and CD8+ blood T cells had expanded clonally by week 6.

This clone occurred once. Its target is not known. Autoimmune disease history or systemic immunosuppression was exclusionary. This CDR3 contains 11 residues. Trimming took off 4 bases at V and 3 bases at J, with 3 bases between the two ends. Per germline, CDR1 SGHNT and CDR2 YENEEA. Some clones are missing from TCRdb's copy, which holds only in-frame ones; the method was immunoSEQ multiplex PCR. Here the sample spans some 66,000 clones, around 86% being singletons. The input for sequencing was CD4+ or CD8+ T cells sorted from blood, taken in a trial of the OX40 agonist ivuxolimab. The J gene is TRBJ2-5, the V gene TRBV11-3, with D hard to call. This TCR was recovered from an adult with an advanced solid tumor such as melanoma, head and neck, liver or kidney cancer. Here the CDR3 reads CASSSKETQYF. CDR3 nucleotide sequence: TGTGCCAGCAGCTCCAAAGAGACCCAGTACTTC. Drawing the rest from reference TRBV11-3 and TRBJ2-5, the complete variable domain is EAGVVQSPRYKIIEKKQPVAFWCNPISGHNTLYWYLQNLGQGPELLIRYENEEAVDDSQLPKDRFSAERLKGVDSTLKIQPAELGDSAVYLCASSSKETQYFGPGTRLLVL.